This T cell receptor beta chain derives from a study of T cell responses to AZD1222 COVID-19 vaccine. Concerning this clone itself: The same CDR3 also results from other DNA sequences found in this sample.

Sequencing used immunoSEQ multiplex PCR; TCRdb keeps in-frame clones, though not all of them. The data show 150,000 or so clones, roughly 94% seen once. This specimen was peripheral blood, taken 28 days after the second AZD1222 dose. This receptor was taken from an adult who received the AZD1222 COVID-19 vaccine.

CDR3 protein: CASSGGGEGNQPQHF. The CDR3 region has the DNA TGTGCCAGCAGTGGTGGGGGCGAGGGCAATCAGCCCCAGCATTTT. V usage is TRBV28 and J usage is TRBJ1-5; D perhaps matches TRBD1 (6 bases). The germline CDR1 and CDR2 sequences are MDHEN and SYDVKM. V was trimmed by 5 bases and J by 2 bases, leaving 13 bases between them. The CDR3 loop spans 15 amino acids.